A single sample gave rise to the 10 T cell receptor beta chains below, sequenced in a study of cytomegalovirus exposure and HLA in healthy donors. The protocol was immunoSEQ multiplex PCR, while the TCRdb copy is restricted to in-frame clones and leaves out a portion. The table includes 260,000 or so clones, just under 90% detected once. Sequencing input: PBMCs. Receptors originate from a young man in good health and CMV-seronegative.

CDR3 sequence: CASSTARNTEAFF. CDR3 nucleotide sequence: TGTGCCAGTAGTACCGCGAGAAACACTGAAGCTTTCTTT. V and J are TRBV19 and TRBJ1-1; D is ambiguous. Germline V gene data show CDR1 as LNHDA and CDR2 as SQIVND (reference sequence). The V end lost 4 bases, the J end lost 2 bases, and 8 bases lay between the germline ends. CDR3 size: 13 residues.

The V gene is TRBV6-1, the J gene TRBJ1-4; 8 bases are a match to TRBD1. The CDR3 runs 15 residues. V was clipped by 2 bases and J by 7 bases; unmatched bases: 6. Germline V gives CDR1 MNHNS, CDR2 SASEGT. DNA of the CDR3: TGTGCCAGCAGTGAACTCGACAGGGGAGCTGAAAAACTGTTTTTT. It specifies CASSELDRGAEKLFF.

The chain employs TRBV4-3 and TRBJ1-6; the D gene is possibly TRBD1 (5 bases). With 8 bases removed from V and 10 bases from J, the gap between germline ends came to 15 bases. Germline V gives CDR1 LGHNA, CDR2 YSLEER. This CDR3 spans 13 amino acids. The CDR3, as DNA: TGCGCCAGCGCCCCCGGGACTGAGTCACCCCTCCACTTT. Translation: CASAPGTESPLHF.

V is TRBV9 and J is TRBJ2-7, with 9 positions matching TRBD1. The CDR3 is 16 residues long. Trimming took 4 bases from V and 1 from J; bases not matched to a gene: 9. CDR1 and CDR2 (germline): SGDLS, YYNGEE. The CDR3 is CASSPRDRVFSYEQYF. The CDR3 DNA reads as TGTGCCAGCAGCCCCCGGGACAGGGTATTTTCCTACGAGCAGTACTTC.

The chain combines TRBV19 with TRBJ1-5; D may be TRBD1 (5 bases). V lost 8 bases and J lost 1, with 15 bases in between. CDR1 LNHDA and CDR2 SQIVND come from the germline V gene (reference sequence). The CDR3 sequence is 15 residues long. CDR3 protein: CASRRGRVSNQPQHF. CDR3 DNA sequence: TGTGCCAGTCGGAGGGGCAGGGTCAGCAATCAGCCCCAGCATTTT.

The chain combines TRBV18 with TRBJ2-5; D might be TRBD2 (5 bases). The CDR3 consists of 14 residues. Germline V gene sequence: CDR1 KGHSH, CDR2 LQKENI. Trimming took 0 bases from V and 4 from J, leaving 9 bases between them. The CDR3 here is CASSPPTGVETQYF. For the CDR3, the DNA is TGTGCCAGCTCACCACCGACCGGGGTAGAGACCCAGTACTTC.

The genes are TRBV18 and TRBJ1-2, with D possibly matching TRBD1 (6 bases). V was clipped by 3 bases and J by 8 bases, with 19 bases between them. Looked up from germline, CDR1 is KGHSH and CDR2 is LQKENI. The CDR3 runs 15 residues. The chain's CDR3 is CASSPPTGLASGYTF. The CDR3 nucleotides are TGTGCCAGCTCACCCCCTACAGGGTTAGCGTCGGGCTACACCTTC. The full variable domain, in which reference TRBV18 and TRBJ1-2 provide the parts outside the CDR3, is NAGVMQNPRHLVRRRGQEARLRCSPMKGHSHVYWYRQLPEEGLKFMVYLQKENIIDESGMPKERFSAEFPKEGPSILRIQQVVRGDSAAYFCASSPPTGLASGYTFGSGTRLTVV.

The sample holds a few counts of this clone. The chain combines TRBV19 with TRBJ1-1; D is uncertain. The CDR3 length is 12 residues. Germline CDR1 and CDR2: LNHDA and SQIVND (reference sequence). V dropped 2 bases and J dropped 5 bases, with 6 bases sitting between them. CDR3 residues: CASSIRQTEAFF. The CDR3 DNA follows: TGTGCCAGTAGTATACGCCAGACTGAAGCTTTCTTT. The complete variable domain, with remaining parts taken from reference TRBV19 and TRBJ1-1, reads DGGITQSPKYLFRKEGQNVTLSCEQNLNHDAMYWYRQDPGQGLRLIYYSQIVNDFQKGDIAEGYSVSREKKESFPLTVTSAQKNPTAFYLCASSIRQTEAFFGQGTRLTVV.

This sequence joins TRBV27 and TRBJ2-1; 10 bases fit TRBD2. V shed 3 bases and J 9 bases; nucleotides not matched to a gene: 14. The CDR3 loop spans 17 amino acids. CDR1 is MNHEY, CDR2 SMNVEV, per germline (reference sequence). The CDR3 region is CASSFRQTSGLSGEQFF. The CDR3 DNA sequence: TGTGCCAGCAGTTTCCGCCAGACTAGCGGGTTAAGCGGTGAGCAGTTCTTC.

In DNA form, the CDR3 reads TGTGCCAGCAGCTCACAGGGCGGGCAAGAGACCCAGTACTTC. Translation: CASSSQGGQETQYF. V gene TRBV5-4 combines with J gene TRBJ2-5, with D tentatively TRBD1 (6 bases). This CDR3 contains 14 residues. V was shortened by 3 bases and J by 2 bases, with 11 bases between the two germline ends. The germline V gene encodes CDR1 SGHNT and CDR2 YYREEE (reference sequence).